At least ten counts were recorded for the clone carrying this TCR beta chain. The data are from a study of T-cell reconstitution after alpha-beta-depleted transplantation in children. The CDR3 totals 13 residues. CDR1 DFQATT and CDR2 SNEGSKA come from the germline V gene (reference sequence). V lost 5 bases and J lost 0, with 7 bases in between. It was with unique molecular identifiers that the TCRbeta library was prepared. TCRdb independently ran MiXCR on the PCR reads; one entry per CDR3 protein. The sample shows some 350,000 distinct CDR3 sequences, around 16% of them seen only once. This sample comprised PBMCs, mostly from graft donor cells, obtained 360 days after TCRalphabeta/CD19-depleted stem cell transplant. The chain carries TRBV20-1 and TRBJ2-2; D not certain. This TCR came from a male patient aged 2 to 10 who had a stem cell transplant for acute lymphoblastic leukemia, so the T cells may come from the graft donor. DNA of the CDR3: TGCAGTGCTTCCAATTCGAACACCGGGGAGCTGTTTTTT. It encodes CSASNSNTGELFF.